This is a list of T cell receptor beta chains from one sample in a study of blood T cell repertoires in COVID-19. Some clones are missing from TCRdb's copy, which holds only in-frame ones; the method was immunoSEQ multiplex PCR. The table has around 240,000 clones, approximately 90% seen once; the top ten hold over 0.85%. Sequencing was performed on PBMCs or T cells enriched from blood (not recorded which). The receptors were gathered from a man aged 45-65 years who had been exposed to COVID-19. The CDR3 runs from the conserved cysteine through the conserved F or W. D genes are given only for firm matches. Some rows mark clone size as missing; the rest say once, few, many or name a class of expanded clone.

j_call | v_call | d_call | clone_size | cdr3_nt | cdr3_aa
TRBJ1-5 | TRBV18 | - | - | TGTGCCAGCTCACCAACTTCCTTATTTAGGGGCTCGGGGGGCAATCAGCCCCAGCATTTT | CASSPTSLFRGSGGNQPQHF
TRBJ2-7 | TRBV4-2 | TRBD2 | - | TGTGCCAGCAGCCCCTCTCTAGCGGCTACCTACGAGCAGTACTTC | CASSPSLAATYEQYF
TRBJ2-4 | TRBV7-2 | - | - | TGTGCCAGCAGCTTCTCGACAGTAGCCAAAAACATTCAGTACTTC | CASSFSTVAKNIQYF
TRBJ1-2 | TRBV5-1 | - | once | TGCGCCAGCAGCCGGACCCCCCGACAGGCCCTCTATGGCTACACCTTC | CASSRTPRQALYGYTF
TRBJ1-1 | TRBV7-2 | - | - | TGTGCCAGCAGCGATGCTGACAGCCTGAACACTGAAGCTTTCTTT | CASSDADSLNTEAFF
TRBJ2-1 | TRBV2 | - | - | TGTGCCAGCAGTGCCGCCCGAGGCTCCTACAATGAGCAGTTCTTC | CASSAARGSYNEQFF
TRBJ1-2 | TRBV28 | TRBD1 | - | TGTGCCAGCCGCCCAGGACAGGGCTATGGCTACACCTTC | CASRPGQGYGYTF
TRBJ2-1 | TRBV19 | - | - | TGTGCCAGTAGTACTTCGGGACTTTCCAATGAGCAGTTCTTC | CASSTSGLSNEQFF
TRBJ2-1 | TRBV5-1 | - | - | TGCGCCAGCAGCACCGTCCCGGGTAATGAGCAGTTCTTC | CASSTVPGNEQFF
TRBJ1-1 | TRBV21-1 | - | once | TGTGCCAGCAGCAAAGCCCCCAGGGGCGCGTACTCTGAAGCTTTCTTT | CASSKAPRGAYSEAFF
TRBJ2-1 | TRBV14 | TRBD2 | - | TGTGCCAGCAGCCCCACGGGCCGCGGGGGATACAATGAGCAGTTCTTC | CASSPTGRGGYNEQFF
TRBJ2-2 | TRBV10-2 | TRBD2 | - | TGCGCCAGCTGGGAGGCGGGAGGGGGTAACCCCGGGGAGCTGTTTTTT | CASWEAGGGNPGELFF
TRBJ2-1 | TRBV9 | TRBD1 | - | TGTGCCAGCAGCACCCGTCCAGGGGGCCTGAATGATGAGCAGTTCTTC | CASSTRPGGLNDEQFF
TRBJ2-2 | TRBV25-1 | TRBD2 | - | TGTGCCAGCAGGCTTAGCGGGAGTCTCTTCGGGGAGCTGTTTTTT | CASRLSGSLFGELFF
TRBJ2-5 | TRBV9 | - | - | TGTGCCAGCAGCGTAGCTCGGTCGGGAGAGACCCAGTACTTC | CASSVARSGETQYF
TRBJ2-2 | TRBV9 | TRBD2 | - | TGTGCCAGCAGCGTAGATGTGACTAGCGCGGGCACCGGGGAGCTGTTTTTT | CASSVDVTSAGTGELFF
TRBJ1-2 | TRBV3-1/TRBV3-2 | TRBD1 | - | TGTGCCAGCAGCCAATCCCGCGGTCGGGGACAGGGCAATGGCTACACCTTC | CASSQSRGRGQGNGYTF
TRBJ1-1 | TRBV7-9 | - | - | TGTGCCAGCAGCTCCGGGGGGTGGGACACTGAAGCTTTCTTT | CASSSGGWDTEAFF
TRBJ2-1 | TRBV4-2 | - | - | TGTGCCAGCAGCCAAGGAGTAGCGGAGTACAATGAGCAGTTCTTC | CASSQGVAEYNEQFF
TRBJ2-5 | TRBV7-3 | - | - | TGTGCCAGCAGCTTAACTCGGGGAGAGACCCAGTACTTC | CASSLTRGETQYF
TRBJ1-1 | TRBV11-3 | TRBD1 | - | TGTGCCAGCAGCGCGTTCTCAGGGGGCGATGCTTTCTTT | CASSAFSGGDAFF
TRBJ2-2 | TRBV5-1 | - | - | TGCGCCAGCAGCTTGGATCTAGTCCAGGGGTACACCGGGGAGCTGTTTTTT | CASSLDLVQGYTGELFF
TRBJ1-2 | TRBV18 | - | once | TGTGCCAGCTCGGGGCTTTCGGACCTCCCTTATGGCTACACCTTC | CASSGLSDLPYGYTF
TRBJ1-5 | TRBV27 | - | - | TGTGCCAGCAGTTGGAGTTATAGCAATCAGCCCCAGCATTTT | CASSWSYSNQPQHF
TRBJ2-7 | TRBV5-6 | - | - | TGTGCCAGCAGCTTGAACATCTACGAGCAGTACTTC | CASSLNIYEQYF
TRBJ2-3 | TRBV3-1/TRBV3-2 | - | - | TGTGCCAGCAGCCAGACCTGGGACATAGACACAGATACGCAGTATTTT | CASSQTWDIDTDTQYF
TRBJ1-3 | TRBV6-5 | - | - | TGTGCCAGCATTCCGACAGTCGACGGAAACACCATATATTTT | CASIPTVDGNTIYF
TRBJ1-6 | TRBV3-1/TRBV3-2 | - | - | TGTGCCAGCAGCCAAAATTGGGGAGGTTCACCCCTCCACTTT | CASSQNWGGSPLHF
TRBJ2-1 | TRBV7-7 | TRBD2 | - | TGTGCTAGCAGCTTAGATCGCGGGAGCGCTGAGCAGTTCTTC | CASSLDRGSAEQFF
TRBJ2-5 | TRBV19 | TRBD1 | - | TGTGCCAGTAGACGGACAGGGGGCAGAGAGACCCAGTACTTC | CASRRTGGRETQYF
TRBJ1-3 | TRBV19 | TRBD1 | - | TGTGCCAGTAGCCTACAGGGGTTGAATAGAAACACCATATATTTT | CASSLQGLNRNTIYF
TRBJ2-2 | TRBV5-5 | - | - | TGTGCCAGCAGTTTTTACAGGACAGAAAGCTACACGAACACCGGGGAGCTGTTTTTT | CASSFYRTESYTNTGELFF
TRBJ1-2 | TRBV28 | - | few | TGTGCCAGCAGCGAAACTTACCGCTACACCTTC | CASSETYRYTF
TRBJ1-2 | TRBV5-1 | - | - | TGCGCCAGCAGCTTGGCAGGGATGGGCTATGGCTACACCTTC | CASSLAGMGYGYTF
TRBJ1-4 | TRBV12-3/TRBV12-4 | - | - | TGTGCCAGCAGGAGACAACTCGAAAAACTGTTTTTT | CASRRQLEKLFF
TRBJ1-1 | TRBV3-1/TRBV3-2 | TRBD1 | - | TGTGCCAGCAGCCATCATGACAGGGGGGGAAGCACTGAAGCTTTCTTT | CASSHHDRGGSTEAFF
TRBJ2-1 | TRBV3-1/TRBV3-2 | - | - | TGTGCCAGCAGCCATACGGGTAATGAGCAGTTCTTC | CASSHTGNEQFF
TRBJ2-1 | TRBV7-2 | TRBD2 | - | TGTGCCAGCGGAAGCGGGCTAGCGGCATACAATGAGCAGTTCTTC | CASGSGLAAYNEQFF
TRBJ1-5 | TRBV15 | - | - | TGTGCCACCAGCAGGGTTAGGGGTCAGCCCCAGCATTTT | CATSRVRGQPQHF
TRBJ1-5 | TRBV20-1 | - | - | TGCAGTGCTAGTCGGGGGTATAGCAATCAGCCCCAGCATTTT | CSASRGYSNQPQHF
TRBJ2-3 | TRBV30 | TRBD1 | - | TGTGCCTGGAGTGCCTCAACAGGGGCTAGCACAGATACGCAGTATTTT | CAWSASTGASTDTQYF
TRBJ2-7 | TRBV7-8 | - | - | TGTGCCAGCAGCACAAAGACGCGGTTGGGGCAGTACTTC | CASSTKTRLGQYF